This T cell receptor (beta chain) was captured in a study of blood T cells in healthy people across ages. Unmatched junction bases numbered 10, after V lost 6 bases and J lost 2 bases. This CDR3 is 15 amino acids long. CDR1 MNHNY and CDR2 SVGAGI come from the germline V gene (reference sequence). Primers used in a second PCR of about 7 to 12 cycles were a sample-barcoded 5' primer and a J-beta primer mix. One entry per CDR3 protein results from TCRdb running MiXCR on the 5' RACE reads. The table lists 850,000 or so distinct CDR3 sequences, around 30% of them singletons. Many counts were recorded for this clonotype.

The sequenced material came from blood. The J gene is TRBJ2-7, the V gene TRBV6-6, with TRBD1 identical over 7 bases. This receptor was identified in an elderly woman in good health. Here the CDR3 DNA reads TGTGCCAGCAGGCCAGCGGACAGGAGCACCTACGAGCAGTACTTC. Amino acids: CASRPADRSTYEQYF.